These 26 T cell receptor beta chains were all obtained from the same sample, sequenced in a study of T-cell reconstitution after alpha-beta-depleted transplantation in children. It was with unique molecular identifiers that the TCRbeta library was prepared. MiXCR, run by TCRdb on the PCR reads, gives a single entry per CDR3 protein. This table has hundreds of thousands of distinct CDR3 sequences, about 16% appearing once. The starting material was PBMCs, mostly from graft donor cells, obtained 360 days after TCRalphabeta/CD19-depleted stem cell transplant. All receptors come from a boy under two years old who had a stem cell transplant for Wiskott-Aldrich syndrome, so the T cells may come from the graft donor.

The chain recombines TRBV25-1 with TRBJ2-5, with 7 nucleotides matching TRBD1. Germline V gene sequence: CDR1 MGHDK, CDR2 SYGVNS. Trimming at V came to 4 bases and at J to 4 bases, leaving 9 bases not matched to a gene. CDR3 length equals 15 residues. CDR3 in amino acids: CASSAITGVLETQYF. In DNA, the CDR3 is TGTGCCAGCAGTGCCATTACAGGGGTTCTAGAGACCCAGTACTTC.

This clonotype turned up a few times. The chain is built from TRBV11-2 and TRBJ2-3; 9 nucleotides align to TRBD2. Germline values: CDR1 SGHAT, CDR2 FQNNGV. This CDR3 is built from 19 residues. Losses at the gene ends were 0 bases for V and 1 base for J; bases not matched to a gene: 11. The CDR3 DNA follows: TGTGCCAGCAGCTTAGAGGGACTAGCCGCCCTCAGGGGCACAGATACGCAGTATTTT. Protein product: CASSLEGLAALRGTDTQYF. The whole variable domain, filled in from reference TRBV11-2 and TRBJ2-3, reads EAGVAQSPRYKIIEKRQSVAFWCNPISGHATLYWYQQILGQGPKLLIQFQNNGVVDDSQLPKDRFSAERLKGVDSTLKIQPAKLEDSAVYLCASSLEGLAALRGTDTQYFGPGTRLTVL.

The chain combines TRBV4-1 with TRBJ2-1; 9 bases map to TRBD2. The CDR3 is 18 amino acids. The germline V gene has CDR1 MGHRA and CDR2 YSYEKL. V lost 7 bases to trimming and J lost 2 bases; unmatched junction nucleotides: 15. This CDR3 is CASMPILTAGGPYNEQFF. Here the CDR3 DNA reads TGCGCCAGCATGCCAATCCTCACTGCGGGAGGGCCCTACAATGAGCAGTTCTTC.

The chain has TRBV27 and TRBJ1-2; weak D call: TRBD1 (6 bases). The CDR3 loop spans 13 amino acids. Trimming shortened V by 6 bases and J by 4 bases, and 12 bases separated the two germline ends. In germline, CDR1 is MNHEY, CDR2 SMNVEV (reference sequence). CDR3 in amino acids: CASSSDRFYGYTF. In DNA, the CDR3 is TGTGCCAGCAGCTCCGACAGGTTCTATGGCTACACCTTC.

The chain employs TRBV7-2 and TRBJ2-7; 7 nucleotides match TRBD2. Germline values: CDR1 SGHTA, CDR2 FQGNSA. The CDR3 extends over 13 amino acids. Unmatched junction bases numbered 12, after V lost 10 bases and J lost 6 bases. CDR3 region: CATLGAGVGEQYF. The CDR3, as DNA: TGTGCCACATTAGGGGCGGGAGTGGGCGAGCAGTACTTC.

On this clonotype itself: The junction and the germline gene differ at one end; a read error may be behind it. V is TRBV6-1 and J is TRBJ2-7, with D uncertain. Germline CDR1 reads MNHNS; CDR2 reads SASEGT. The CDR3 is 14 amino acids. For the CDR3, the DNA is TGTGCCATCAGTGAAGGGCTACGAACCTACGAGCAGTACTTC. Amino acid sequence: CAISEGLRTYEQYF.

The chain carries TRBV5-1 and TRBJ2-2; 9 nucleotides match TRBD1. Germline V gives CDR1 SGHRS, CDR2 YFSETQ. CDR3 length: 16 residues. Losses at the gene ends were 5 bases for V and 4 bases for J; bases not matched to a gene: 9. CDR3 DNA: TGCGCCAGCAGTTCAACGGGACAGGGTATCACCGGGGAGCTGTTTTTT. It translates to CASSSTGQGITGELFF.

This clonotype was picked up a small number of times. The J gene is TRBJ2-1, the V gene TRBV18, with D perhaps being TRBD1 or TRBD2 (6 bases each). There are 16 residues in the CDR3. Germline V gives CDR1 KGHSH, CDR2 LQKENI. V shed 4 bases and J shed 6 bases, with 19 bases lying between them. CDR3 bases: TGTGCCAGCTCACAACAGGGACTCACCTCGGGCAATGAGCAGTTCTTC. The encoded protein is CASSQQGLTSGNEQFF.

This clonotype was seen many times. The V and J genes are TRBV5-1 and TRBJ2-6; tentative D call: TRBD1 (5 bases). The V gene lost 1 base and the J gene lost 2 bases, with 13 bases spanning the gap. Germline V gene data show CDR1 as SGHRS and CDR2 as YFSETQ. The CDR3 consists of 17 residues. This CDR3 is CASSLSSRAAGANVLTF. The CDR3 region has the DNA TGCGCCAGCAGCTTGAGTTCCAGGGCCGCTGGGGCCAACGTCCTGACTTTC. Filled out from reference TRBV5-1 and TRBJ2-6, the complete variable domain reads KAGVTQTPRYLIKTRGQQVTLSCSPISGHRSVSWYQQTPGQGLQFLFEYFSETQRNKGNFPGRFSGRQFSNSRSEMNVSTLELGDSALYLCASSLSSRAAGANVLTFGAGSRLTVL.

The CDR3 DNA reads as TGTGCCAGCAGCTTGTTTGGCAGATACTACGAGCAGTACTTC. It yields the protein CASSLFGRYYEQYF. The genes are TRBV5-6 and TRBJ2-7; D is uncertain. Germline V gene data show CDR1 as SGHDT and CDR2 as YYEEEE. The CDR3 spans 14 residues. With 1 base removed from V and 3 bases from J, the gap between germline ends came to 11 bases.

This clonotype has more than one count but fewer than ten. This chain links TRBV19 with TRBJ2-1, with D possibly matching TRBD2 (6 bases). Trimming cost V 11 bases and J 3 bases, with 20 bases left between them. The CDR3 is 15 amino acids. CDR1 and CDR2 (germline): LNHDA, SQIVND (reference sequence). DNA for the CDR3: TGTGCCTCCAGGGCGGCGGGAAAGCTCTACAATGAGCAGTTCTTC. It specifies CASRAAGKLYNEQFF.

This clonotype was observed a few times. The chain has TRBV5-1 and TRBJ2-7, with unresolved D. Looked up from germline, CDR1 is SGHRS and CDR2 is YFSETQ. The CDR3 is 13 residues long. V was trimmed by 1 base and J by 1 base, leaving 6 bases between them. The CDR3 region is CASSLKPSYEQYF. CDR3 DNA: TGCGCCAGCAGCTTGAAACCTTCCTACGAGCAGTACTTC.

The genes are TRBV15 and TRBJ2-3; 8 nucleotides agree with TRBD2. Germline CDR1 reads LNHNV; CDR2 reads YYDKDF (reference sequence). Trimming at V came to 1 base and at J to 6 bases, leaving 12 bases not matched to a gene. The CDR3 has 17 amino acids. Here the CDR3 reads CATSRVRRGAARDTQYF. The CDR3 DNA sequence: TGTGCCACCAGCAGAGTTAGGCGGGGGGCCGCCAGGGATACGCAGTATTTT.

The CDR3 coding sequence is TGCAGCGTCCGACAAACCTACGAGCAGTACTTC. Translation gives CSVRQTYEQYF. This chain uses TRBV29-1 with TRBJ2-7; the D is unclear. The CDR3 spans 11 residues. Germline V gene data show CDR1 as SQVTM and CDR2 as ANQGSEA. Trimming removed 6 bases from V and 2 bases from J, with 8 bases in between.

The chain links TRBV5-1 to TRBJ2-7; 10 bases line up with TRBD1. Trimming at V came to 1 base and at J to 5 bases, leaving 6 bases not matched to a gene. This CDR3 spans 15 amino acids. Germline CDR1 reads SGHRS; CDR2 reads YFSETQ. In DNA, the CDR3 is TGCGCCAGCAGCTTGCTTGGGACAGGGGAGGACGAGCAGTACTTC. It specifies CASSLLGTGEDEQYF.

This clonotype was recorded a few times. The V call is TRBV3-1, the J call TRBJ2-7, with 7 positions matching TRBD2. The CDR3 consists of 16 residues. Germline CDR1 is LGHDT and CDR2 is YNNKEL (reference sequence). The V gene end was trimmed by 0 bases and the J gene end by 0 bases; junction bases not matched to a gene: 5. The CDR3 region has the DNA TGTGCCAGCAGCCAAGAGGTTCTAGCGGACTCCTACGAGCAGTACTTC. Amino acids: CASSQEVLADSYEQYF.

The chain carries TRBV7-7 and TRBJ2-1; 7 bases are shared with TRBD2. Trimming removed 0 bases from V and 10 bases from J; junction bases left unmatched: 3. The CDR3 runs to 13 residues. Germline lookup yields CDR1 SSHAT and CDR2 FNYEAQ (reference sequence). The CDR3 DNA reads TGTGCCAGCAGCTTAGCCCCTAGCGGAGAGCAGTTCTTC. Its translation is CASSLAPSGEQFF. The full variable domain, with the rest looked up from reference TRBV7-7 and TRBJ2-1, is GAGVSQSPRYKVTKRGQDVTLRCDPISSHATLYWYQQALGQGPEFLTYFNYEAQPDKSGLPSDRFSAERPEGSISTLTIQRTEQRDSAMYRCASSLAPSGEQFFGPGTRLTVL.

This chain joins TRBV11-2 and TRBJ1-2; TRBD1 aligns across 7 bases. CDR1 is SGHAT, CDR2 FQNNGV, per germline. Losses at the gene ends were 0 bases for V and 4 bases for J; bases not matched to a gene: 14. The CDR3 contains 18 residues. Here the CDR3 DNA reads TGTGCCAGCAGCTTAGAGATACCCGGGACAGCAAATCTCTATGGCTACACCTTC. Amino acid sequence: CASSLEIPGTANLYGYTF. The complete variable domain, with remaining parts taken from reference TRBV11-2 and TRBJ1-2, reads EAGVAQSPRYKIIEKRQSVAFWCNPISGHATLYWYQQILGQGPKLLIQFQNNGVVDDSQLPKDRFSAERLKGVDSTLKIQPAKLEDSAVYLCASSLEIPGTANLYGYTFGSGTRLTVV.

The chain recombines TRBV10-2 with TRBJ2-5; TRBD1 matches 8 bases. The V and J ends lost 6 bases and 6 bases, in that order; junction bases with no gene match: 6. Germline V gene lookup returns CDR1 WSHSY and CDR2 SAAADI. This CDR3 contains 13 residues. In nucleotides, the CDR3 is TGCGCCAGCAGCTCAGGGGGCTCGAAGACCCAGTACTTC. The encoded protein is CASSSGGSKTQYF.

The gene calls are TRBV10-3 and TRBJ2-7; D perhaps matches TRBD2 (5 bases). This CDR3 region has 13 residues. V was clipped by 6 bases and J by 0 bases, with 9 bases between them. Germline loops: CDR1 ENHRY, CDR2 SYGVKD. CDR3 nucleotides: TGTGCCATCAGAAGTGGGAGCTCCTACGAGCAGTACTTC. Protein product: CAIRSGSSYEQYF.

The CDR3: CASSKRTSGLKETQYF. CDR3 DNA sequence: TGTGCCAGCAGCAAACGGACTAGCGGGCTCAAAGAGACCCAGTACTTC. V gene TRBV27 combines with J gene TRBJ2-5; TRBD2 matches at 11 bases. This CDR3 has 16 residues. Per the germline V gene, CDR1 is MNHEY and CDR2 is SMNVEV (reference sequence). Trimming at V came to 6 bases and at J to 3 bases, leaving 9 bases not matched to a gene.

This clonotype has only a few counts. This chain uses TRBV30 with TRBJ1-2; 11 bases are a match to TRBD1. Germline values: CDR1 GTSNPN, CDR2 SVGIG (reference sequence). The CDR3 runs to 14 residues. Trimming took 4 bases from V and 3 from J; bases not matched to a gene: 4. The chain's CDR3 is CAWTWDRGYYGYTF. The CDR3, as DNA: TGTGCCTGGACTTGGGACAGGGGGTACTATGGCTACACCTTC.

The V and J genes are TRBV6-2 or TRBV6-3 and TRBJ2-3; 7 nucleotides agree with TRBD1. This CDR3 contains 15 residues. CDR1 and CDR2 (germline): MNHEY, SVGEGT. The J segment lost 6 bases and the V segment lost 6 bases, leaving 12 bases of the junction unmatched. The CDR3 reads CASSLDEGALDTQYF. For the CDR3, the DNA is TGTGCCAGCAGCCTGGATGAGGGGGCACTGGATACGCAGTATTTT.

The chain combines TRBV5-6 with TRBJ2-3, with D perhaps matching TRBD2 (5 bases). Trimming cost V 4 bases and J 1 base, with 13 bases left between them. The germline V gene has CDR1 SGHDT and CDR2 YYEEEE. The CDR3 runs to 15 residues. The CDR3 here is CASSPGLLGTDTQYF. The CDR3, as DNA: TGTGCCAGCAGCCCTGGACTCCTTGGCACAGATACGCAGTATTTT. The variable domain in full, with the rest retrieved from reference TRBV5-6 and TRBJ2-3, is DAGVTQSPTHLIKTRGQQVTLRCSPKSGHDTVSWYQQALGQGPQFIFQYYEEEERQRGNFPDRFSGHQFPNYSSELNVNALLLGDSALYLCASSPGLLGTDTQYFGPGTRLTVL.

This clonotype showed up just a few times. The CDR3 sequence is CSVDHKTQYF. In DNA form, the CDR3 reads TGCAGCGTTGACCATAAAACCCAGTACTTC. The V gene is TRBV29-1, the J gene TRBJ2-5; D unresolved. This CDR3 contains 10 residues. Germline V gene sequence: CDR1 SQVTM, CDR2 ANQGSEA. V dropped 3 bases and J dropped 8 bases, with 7 bases sitting between them.

This clonotype was counted between two and nine times. The V gene is TRBV9, the J gene TRBJ2-2, with 7 nucleotides matching TRBD1. The CDR3 sequence is 14 residues long. Germline CDR1 reads SGDLS; CDR2 reads YYNGEE. Trimming removed 2 bases from V and 6 bases from J; junction bases left unmatched: 4. In nucleotides, the CDR3 is TGTGCCAGCAGCGTGAGGGGGCGCCCCGGGGAGCTGTTTTTT. As protein: CASSVRGRPGELFF.